These T cell receptor beta chains were read from a single sample in a study of T-cell reconstitution after alpha-beta-depleted transplantation in children. TCRdb analysed the PCR reads with MiXCR anew, one entry per CDR3 protein. Seen here are around 670,000 distinct CDR3 sequences, roughly 13% observed once, and the top ten hold 0.75% to 0.85%. The source was PBMCs, collected before TCRalphabeta/CD19-depleted stem cell transplant. These receptors all stem from a girl aged 2-15 years with congenital amegakaryocytic thrombocytopenia, due to receive a stem cell transplant. Both conserved end residues are part of each CDR3. A D gene is named only where the DNA matches it firmly. Only some rows state a clone size, as once, few, many or a class for expanded clones.

len	v_gene	j_gene	d_gene	abundance	CDR3aa	CDR3nt
17	TRBV12-3/TRBV12-4	TRBJ2-4	-	few	CASSLRDAVRAKNIQYF	TGTGCCAGCAGTTTAAGGGATGCCGTGAGAGCCAAAAACATTCAGTACTTC
12	TRBV7-9	TRBJ2-7	TRBD1	-	CASSPRQGPSYF	TGTGCCAGCAGCCCTCGACAGGGCCCCTCCTACTTC
15	TRBV3-1	TRBJ2-3	TRBD2	few	CASSQDISGANTQYF	TGTGCCAGCAGCCAAGATATTAGCGGGGCTAATACGCAGTATTTT
14	TRBV5-1	TRBJ2-1	TRBD2	many	CASSLAASYNEQFF	TGTGCCAGCAGCCTAGCGGCCTCCTACAATGAGCAGTTCTTC
14	TRBV20-1	TRBJ2-7	TRBD1	-	CSAGTDLSSYEQYF	TGCAGTGCTGGGACAGATTTAAGCTCCTACGAGCAGTACTTC
13	TRBV20-1	TRBJ1-1	-	many	CRGGHYPNTEAFF	TGCAGAGGCGGGCATTACCCGAACACTGAAGCTTTCTTT
15	TRBV27	TRBJ1-1	-	-	CASSPLRNSFEEAFF	TGTGCCAGCAGTCCCCTAAGAAACTCTTTTGAGGAAGCTTTCTTT
16	TRBV20-1	TRBJ2-7	TRBD2	-	CSARDRGSGTTYEQYF	TGCAGTGCTAGAGATAGGGGTAGCGGGACTACCTACGAGCAGTACTTC
15	TRBV28	TRBJ2-3	TRBD2	few	CASSQAGPSTDTQYF	TGTGCCAGCAGCCAAGCGGGGCCCAGCACAGATACGCAGTATTTT
14	TRBV12-3/TRBV12-4	TRBJ2-7	-	many	CASSSNMDTYEQYF	TGTGCCAGCAGCTCCAACATGGATACTTACGAGCAGTACTTC
13	TRBV12-3/TRBV12-4	TRBJ1-2	TRBD1	few	CASSATGGDGYTF	TGTGCCAGCAGCGCGACAGGGGGCGATGGCTACACCTTC
16	TRBV10-2	TRBJ2-1	TRBD2	-	CASSEGPGLEYNEQFF	TGCGCCAGCAGTGAAGGACCGGGACTAGAATACAATGAGCAGTTCTTC
17	TRBV27	TRBJ2-1	-	many	CASSSPRSAEQYNEQFF	TGTGCCAGCAGTTCCCCCCGATCAGCGGAGCAGTACAATGAGCAGTTCTTC
17	TRBV7-8	TRBJ1-5	-	many	CASSLGGVIGNPSPQHF	TGTGCCAGCAGCTTAGGAGGCGTGATCGGGAATCCATCGCCCCAGCATTTT
15	TRBV29-1	TRBJ2-3	TRBD2	-	CSVEETSGSADTQYF	TGCAGCGTTGAAGAGACTAGCGGGAGTGCAGATACGCAGTATTTT
15	TRBV29-1	TRBJ2-1	TRBD2	many	CSVGRGTSAHNEQFF	TGCAGCGTTGGGAGGGGGACTAGCGCCCACAATGAGCAGTTCTTC
16	TRBV5-1	TRBJ2-1	-	-	CASSAWGDWSYNEQFF	TGCGCCAGCAGCGCGTGGGGGGATTGGTCCTACAATGAGCAGTTCTTC
15	TRBV6-1	TRBJ1-6	-	-	CASSRGSDYNSPLHF	TGTGCCAGCAGTCGTGGATCCGACTATAATTCACCCCTCCACTTT
15	TRBV5-1	TRBJ2-7	TRBD1	-	CASSPTGAPYYEQYF	TGCGCCAGCAGCCCAACAGGGGCCCCCTACTACGAGCAGTACTTC
19	TRBV3-1	TRBJ2-1	TRBD2	-	CASSQGVVPSGKLLNEQFF	TGTGCCAGCAGCCAAGGAGTCGTCCCCAGCGGGAAGCTTTTAAATGAGCAGTTCTTC
14	TRBV27	TRBJ1-2	TRBD1	few	CASSLQGAASGYTF	TGTGCCAGCAGTTTGCAGGGGGCGGCGAGCGGCTACACCTTC
14	TRBV6-5	TRBJ2-7	TRBD1	many	CASSYGGQAYEQYF	TGTGCCAGCAGTTACGGGGGACAGGCCTACGAGCAGTACTTC
13	TRBV20-1	TRBJ2-2	-	few	CSVSLPNTGELFF	TGCAGTGTTTCTCTCCCGAACACCGGGGAGCTGTTTTTT
14	TRBV7-9	TRBJ2-7	TRBD2	many	CASSGGLVIHEQYF	TGTGCCAGCAGCGGAGGACTAGTTATACACGAGCAGTACTTC
15	TRBV11-1	TRBJ2-1	-	-	CASSLYPDGDNEQFF	TGTGCCAGCAGCTTATACCCGGACGGGGACAATGAGCAGTTCTTC
13	TRBV29-1	TRBJ2-3	-	many	CTVLRGETDTQYF	TGCACCGTTCTTCGGGGTGAGACAGATACGCAGTATTTT
14	TRBV29-1	TRBJ2-2	-	many	CSVEPTGKTGELFF	TGCAGCGTTGAACCTACAGGGAAGACCGGGGAGCTGTTTTTT
13	TRBV7-9	TRBJ2-3	-	-	CASSPGQRATQYF	TGTGCCAGCAGTCCCGGCCAGCGTGCTACGCAGTATTTT
13	TRBV12-3/TRBV12-4	TRBJ2-3	-	few	CASSFFRGDTQYF	TGTGCCAGCAGTTTTTTTCGGGGGGATACGCAGTATTTT
14	TRBV5-1	TRBJ1-4	TRBD1	many	CASSVGQSNEKLFF	TGCGCCAGCAGCGTGGGACAGTCAAATGAAAAACTGTTTTTT
15	TRBV7-9	TRBJ2-3	-	-	CASSSTAQFADTQYF	TGTGCCAGCAGCTCAACCGCGCAGTTTGCAGATACGCAGTATTTT
14	TRBV9	TRBJ2-5	-	-	CASSVDLGGETQCF	TGTGCCAGCAGCGTAGATCTGGGGGGAGAGACCCAGTGCTTC
13	TRBV6-1	TRBJ2-2	-	-	CASSPTGGRELFF	TGTGCCAGCAGTCCCACGGGGGGCCGGGAGCTGTTTTTT
13	TRBV6-1	TRBJ2-3	-	-	CASTTPRFDTQYF	TGTGCCAGCACTACCCCACGGTTCGATACGCAGTATTTT
10	TRBV20-1	TRBJ2-4	-	many	CSAQYGIQYF	TGCAGTGCTCAATATGGCATTCAGTACTTC
12	TRBV2	TRBJ2-5	-	few	CASTPGRETQYF	TGTGCCAGCACCCCGGGGAGGGAGACCCAGTACTTC
16	TRBV7-9	TRBJ1-4	TRBD1	-	CASSLGQGATNEKLFF	TGTGCCAGCAGCTTGGGACAGGGGGCAACTAATGAAAAACTGTTTTTT
15	TRBV7-6	TRBJ2-1	TRBD1	-	CASSLRRDRGHEQFF	TGTGCCAGCAGCCTGCGCCGGGACAGGGGGCATGAGCAGTTCTTC
17	TRBV7-2	TRBJ2-2	-	few	CASSQTLGALNTGELFF	TGTGCCAGCAGCCAGACTCTTGGGGCCCTTAACACCGGGGAGCTGTTTTTT
15	TRBV15	TRBJ1-2	-	-	CATSRVLQGAYGYTF	TGTGCCACCAGCAGAGTATTGCAGGGCGCCTATGGCTACACCTTC
17	TRBV27	TRBJ2-1	TRBD2	-	CASTPTSGWDSYNEQFF	TGTGCCAGCACCCCGACTAGCGGGTGGGATTCCTACAATGAGCAGTTCTTC
12	TRBV20-1	TRBJ1-1	-	many	CSARRTAGEAFF	TGCAGTGCTCGGCGGACCGCGGGTGAAGCTTTCTTT
16	TRBV12-3/TRBV12-4	TRBJ2-1	TRBD1	many	CASSPGTGSTYNEQFF	TGTGCCAGCAGCCCCGGGACAGGATCAACCTACAATGAGCAGTTCTTC
16	TRBV15	TRBJ2-2	-	few	CATSRDNQAEAGELFF	TGTGCCACCAGCAGAGATAACCAGGCAGAGGCCGGGGAGCTGTTTTTT
16	TRBV20-1	TRBJ2-7	TRBD2	-	CSARDSQAGGPYEQYF	TGCAGTGCTAGAGATTCCCAGGCGGGAGGGCCCTACGAGCAGTACTTC
13	TRBV5-1	TRBJ2-7	-	-	CASQDSGSYEQYF	TGCGCCAGTCAAGATAGCGGCTCCTACGAGCAGTACTTC
16	TRBV27	TRBJ2-5	-	many	CASSSALGQNLETQYF	TGTGCCAGCAGTTCCGCTCTCGGTCAGAATCTAGAGACCCAGTACTTC
16	TRBV28	TRBJ2-4	-	few	CASSLEDRELKNIQYF	TGTGCCAGCAGTTTGGAGGACAGAGAGTTAAAAAACATTCAGTACTTC
16	TRBV7-8	TRBJ1-1	TRBD1	many	CASSLGQAAVNTEAFF	TGTGCCAGCAGCCTCGGACAGGCGGCTGTGAACACTGAAGCTTTCTTT
15	TRBV20-1	TRBJ2-1	TRBD2	few	CSAPGLATFYNEQFF	TGCAGTGCACCGGGACTAGCTACCTTTTACAATGAGCAGTTCTTC
13	TRBV29-1	TRBJ2-7	TRBD2	many	CSVHSGSAYEQYF	TGCAGCGTCCACAGCGGGAGTGCCTACGAGCAGTACTTC
16	TRBV6-5	TRBJ2-2	TRBD1	-	CASSYTGQGAAGELFF	TGTGCCAGCAGTTACACGGGACAGGGGGCCGCCGGGGAGCTGTTTTTT